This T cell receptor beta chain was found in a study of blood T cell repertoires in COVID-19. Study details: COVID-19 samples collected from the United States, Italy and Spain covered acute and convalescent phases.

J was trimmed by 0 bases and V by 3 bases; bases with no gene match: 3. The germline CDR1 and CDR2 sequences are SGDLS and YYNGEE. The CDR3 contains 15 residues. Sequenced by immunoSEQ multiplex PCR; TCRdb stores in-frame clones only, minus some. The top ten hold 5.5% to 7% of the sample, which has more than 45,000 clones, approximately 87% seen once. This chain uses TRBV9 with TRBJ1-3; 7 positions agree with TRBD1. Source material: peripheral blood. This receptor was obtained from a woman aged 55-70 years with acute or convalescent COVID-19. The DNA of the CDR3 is TGTGCCAGCAGCGCCCAGGGGGGCTCTGGAAACACCATATATTTT. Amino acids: CASSAQGGSGNTIYF.